This T cell receptor beta chain was profiled in a study of T cell responses to AZD1222 COVID-19 vaccine. This CDR3 contains 13 residues. Trimming took off 3 bases at V and 6 bases at J, with 13 bases between the two ends. Germline V lookup: CDR1 SGHDT, CDR2 YYEEEE. On this clone: Its specificity is not known.

General study results and limits: Only a handful of AZD1222 recipients, roughly 6 in all, had baseline seropositivity. Clonal diversity may have been underestimated in mostly white British donors. Repertoire sampling occurred only after the peak T cell response.

Sequenced by immunoSEQ multiplex PCR; TCRdb stores in-frame clones only, minus some. The repertoire consists of about 150,000 clones, with roughly nine tenths occurring once and the leading ten covering just under 7%. This chain links TRBV5-6 with TRBJ2-7; D perhaps matches TRBD2 (6 bases). The receptor was isolated from an adult who had recovered from COVID-19. The material was peripheral blood, obtained after recovery from COVID-19. CDR3 DNA sequence: TGTGCCAGCAGCTCCTTTCTGGGGGGCGAGCAGTACTTC. This translates into CASSSFLGGEQYF.